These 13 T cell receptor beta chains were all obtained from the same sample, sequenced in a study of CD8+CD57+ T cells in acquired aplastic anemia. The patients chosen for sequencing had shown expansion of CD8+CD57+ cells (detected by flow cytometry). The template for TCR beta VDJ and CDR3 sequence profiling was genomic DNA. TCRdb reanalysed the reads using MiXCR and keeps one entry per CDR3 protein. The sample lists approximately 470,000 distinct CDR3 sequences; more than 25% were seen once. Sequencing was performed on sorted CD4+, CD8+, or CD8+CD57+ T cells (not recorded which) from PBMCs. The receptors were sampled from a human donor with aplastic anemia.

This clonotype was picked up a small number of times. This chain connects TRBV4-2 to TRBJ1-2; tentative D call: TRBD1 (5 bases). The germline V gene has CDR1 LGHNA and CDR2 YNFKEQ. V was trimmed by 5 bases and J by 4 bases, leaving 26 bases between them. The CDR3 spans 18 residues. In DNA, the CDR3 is TGTGCCAGCAGCAACCCAGGGCGCGCGGAGATGGAGACCTATGGCTACACCTTC. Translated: CASSNPGRAEMETYGYTF.

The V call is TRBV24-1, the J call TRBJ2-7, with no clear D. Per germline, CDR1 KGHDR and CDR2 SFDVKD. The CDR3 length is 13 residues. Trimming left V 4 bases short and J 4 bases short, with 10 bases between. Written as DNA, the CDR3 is TGTGCCACCAGTGAGACTGGCGAATACGAGCAGTACTTC. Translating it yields CATSETGEYEQYF.

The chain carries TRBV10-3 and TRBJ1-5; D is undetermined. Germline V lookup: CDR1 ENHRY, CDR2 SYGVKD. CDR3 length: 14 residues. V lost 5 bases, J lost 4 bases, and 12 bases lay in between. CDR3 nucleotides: TGTGCCATCAGTTACAACAGACTAAATCAGCCCCAGCATTTT. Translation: CAISYNRLNQPQHF.

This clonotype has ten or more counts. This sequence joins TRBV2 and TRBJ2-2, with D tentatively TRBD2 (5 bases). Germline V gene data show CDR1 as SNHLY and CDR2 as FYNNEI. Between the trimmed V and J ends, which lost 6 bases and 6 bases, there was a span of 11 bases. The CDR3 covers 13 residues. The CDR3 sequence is CASRPLGSGELFF. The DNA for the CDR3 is TGTGCCAGCAGGCCACTAGGTTCCGGGGAGCTGTTTTTT.

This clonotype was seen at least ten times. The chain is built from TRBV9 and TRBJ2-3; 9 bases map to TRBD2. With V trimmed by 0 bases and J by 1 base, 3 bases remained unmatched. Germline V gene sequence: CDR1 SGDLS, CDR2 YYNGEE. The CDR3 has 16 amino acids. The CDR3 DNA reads TGTGCCAGCAGCGTAGGCTCTAGCGGGGGCACAGATACGCAGTATTTT. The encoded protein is CASSVGSSGGTDTQYF.

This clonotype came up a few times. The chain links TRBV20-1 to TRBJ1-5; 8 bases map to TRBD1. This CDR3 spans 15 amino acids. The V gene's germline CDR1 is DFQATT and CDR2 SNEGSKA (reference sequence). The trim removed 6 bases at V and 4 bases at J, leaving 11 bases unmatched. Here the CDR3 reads CSARDPDRANQPQHF. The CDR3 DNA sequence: TGCAGTGCGCGGGATCCGGACAGGGCTAATCAGCCCCAGCATTTT.

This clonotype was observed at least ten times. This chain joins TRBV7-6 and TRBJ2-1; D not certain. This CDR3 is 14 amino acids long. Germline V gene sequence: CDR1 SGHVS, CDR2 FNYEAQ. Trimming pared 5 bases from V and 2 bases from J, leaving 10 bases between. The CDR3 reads CASSTTRTYNEQFF. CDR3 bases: TGTGCCAGCAGCACAACTCGGACCTACAATGAGCAGTTCTTC.

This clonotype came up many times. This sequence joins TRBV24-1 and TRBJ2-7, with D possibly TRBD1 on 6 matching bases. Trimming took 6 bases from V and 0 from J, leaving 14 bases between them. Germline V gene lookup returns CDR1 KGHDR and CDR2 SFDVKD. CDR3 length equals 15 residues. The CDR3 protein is CATSIGRTDSYEQYF. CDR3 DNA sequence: TGTGCCACCAGTATTGGCAGGACAGACTCCTACGAGCAGTACTTC.

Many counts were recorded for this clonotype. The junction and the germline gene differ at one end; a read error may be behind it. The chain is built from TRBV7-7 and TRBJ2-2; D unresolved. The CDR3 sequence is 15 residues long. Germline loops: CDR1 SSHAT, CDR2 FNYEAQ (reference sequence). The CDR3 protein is CASSLDGPNTGELFF. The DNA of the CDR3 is TGTGCTAGCAGCTTAGACGGGCCGAACACCGGGGAGCTGTTTTTT.

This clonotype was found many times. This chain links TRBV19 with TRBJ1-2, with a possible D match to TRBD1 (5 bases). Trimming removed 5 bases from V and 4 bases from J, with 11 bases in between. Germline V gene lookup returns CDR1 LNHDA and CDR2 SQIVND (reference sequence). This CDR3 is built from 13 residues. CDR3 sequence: CASSQGPGYGYTF. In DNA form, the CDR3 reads TGTGCCAGTAGTCAGGGACCCGGCTATGGCTACACCTTC.

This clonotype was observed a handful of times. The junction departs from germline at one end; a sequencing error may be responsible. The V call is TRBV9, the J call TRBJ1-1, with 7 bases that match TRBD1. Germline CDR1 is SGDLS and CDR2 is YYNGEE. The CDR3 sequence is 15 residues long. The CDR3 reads CASSVGLGQNTGAFF. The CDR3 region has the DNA TGTGCCAGCAGCGTAGGGCTGGGACAGAACACTGGAGCTTTCTTT.

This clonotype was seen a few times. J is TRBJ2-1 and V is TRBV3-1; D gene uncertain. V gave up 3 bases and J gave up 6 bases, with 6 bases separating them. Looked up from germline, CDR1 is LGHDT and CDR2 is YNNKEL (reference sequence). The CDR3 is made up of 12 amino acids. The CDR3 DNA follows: TGTGCCAGCAGCCAGATGGCCAATGAGCAGTTCTTC. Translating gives CASSQMANEQFF.

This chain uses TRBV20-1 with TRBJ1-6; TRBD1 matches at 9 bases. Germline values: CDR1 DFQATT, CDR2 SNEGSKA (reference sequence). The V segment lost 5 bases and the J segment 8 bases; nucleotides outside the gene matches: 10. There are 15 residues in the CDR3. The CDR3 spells CSAPGQGPLDSPLHF. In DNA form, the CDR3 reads TGCAGTGCTCCCGGACAGGGGCCTCTGGATTCACCCCTCCACTTT.